This entry is about one T cell receptor beta chain. Its antigen is unknown. The data derive from a study of graft-versus-host responses after intestinal transplantation. About the research overall: Tacrolimus and steroids were given for around three years to all recipients after anti-thymocyte globulin induction.

The study's findings and limits: Early post-transplant HvG declines tracked with peak circulating GvH clone levels.

The germline V gene has CDR1 SGHNT and CDR2 YYREEE (reference sequence). The ends were cut back, 2 bases at V and 9 bases at J, with 9 bases in the middle. The CDR3 totals 12 residues. Assay: immunoSEQ multiplex PCR; the TCRdb copy retains only in-frame clones and omits some. Of around 99,000 clones listed, approximately 90% are singletons. The TCR was taken from a human donor who was the organ donor for an intestinal transplant. The chain carries TRBV5-4 and TRBJ2-1; weak D call: TRBD1 (5 bases). The sample consisted of unstimulated CD4+ T cells sorted from spleen or lymph node cells, taken before transplant. This CDR3 reads CASSFIRGEQFF. The CDR3 nucleotides are TGTGCCAGCAGCTTTATTAGGGGTGAGCAGTTCTTC.